This record looks at one TCR beta chain sequence and its context. These data are taken from a study of T cell changes during pregnancy in multiple sclerosis. The table came from immunoSEQ multiplex PCR; TCRdb's copy has only in-frame clones and leaves some out. The sample shows over 40,000 clones, over 90% of them seen only once. The germline gives CDR1 SGHTA, CDR2 FQGNSA. The CDR3 is 14 amino acids. Between the trimmed V and J ends, which lost 1 base and 4 bases, there was a span of 10 bases. The sample here was peripheral blood, taken in the third trimester of pregnancy. The chain has TRBV7-2 and TRBJ1-2, with D hard to call. The TCR originated in a female donor with multiple sclerosis, enrolled in a pregnancy study. The CDR3 protein is CASSLDSSRYGYTF. The DNA of the CDR3 is TGTGCCAGCAGCTTAGACAGCTCCCGCTATGGCTACACCTTC. The full variable domain, rest sourced from reference TRBV7-2 and TRBJ1-2, is GAGVSQSPSNKVTEKGKDVELRCDPISGHTALYWYRQSLGQGLEFLIYFQGNSAPDKSGLPSDRFSAERTGGSVSTLTIQRTQQEDSAVYLCASSLDSSRYGYTFGSGTRLTVV.